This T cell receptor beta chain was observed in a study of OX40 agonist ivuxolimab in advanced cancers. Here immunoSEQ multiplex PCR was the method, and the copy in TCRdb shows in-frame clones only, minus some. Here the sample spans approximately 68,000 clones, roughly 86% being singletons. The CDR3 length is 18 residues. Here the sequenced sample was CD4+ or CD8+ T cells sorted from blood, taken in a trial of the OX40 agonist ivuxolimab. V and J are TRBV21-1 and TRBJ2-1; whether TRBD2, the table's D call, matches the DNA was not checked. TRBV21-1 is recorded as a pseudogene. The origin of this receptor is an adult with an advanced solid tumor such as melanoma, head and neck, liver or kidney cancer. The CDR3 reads CASSKRWGGGYSYNEQFF. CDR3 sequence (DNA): TGTGCCAGCAGCAAAAGGTGGGGCGGGGGTTACTCCTACAATGAGCAGTTCTTC.